These T cell receptor beta chains were read from a single sample in a study of cytomegalovirus exposure and HLA in healthy donors. Profiled with immunoSEQ multiplex PCR; TCRdb holds only in-frame clones, not every one. The sample includes some 120,000 clones, 82% of them seen just once. Input material: PBMCs. These receptors were collected from a male donor in good health and CMV-seropositive. The CDR3 runs from the conserved cysteine through the conserved F or W. The D gene is left open where the match is weak. Rows may omit the clone size; those that give it use once, few, many or a size class.

clone size	V gene	J gene	D gene	CDR3 DNA	CDR3 protein
.	TRBV6-6	TRBJ2-3	TRBD1	TGTGCCAGCGGCCAATACAGGGGAAGGCGCACAGATACGCAGTATTTT	CASGQYRGRRTDTQYF
.	TRBV6-1	TRBJ2-7	TRBD2	TGTGCCAGCAGTGACCCGGGAGGTACCTACGAGCAGTACTTC	CASSDPGGTYEQYF
.	TRBV5-6	TRBJ2-5	.	TGTGCCAGCAGCGCCGTTGAGAGGACCCAGTACTTC	CASSAVERTQYF
few	TRBV28	TRBJ2-7	TRBD1	TGTGCCAGCATCTCGGCGTACCGGGACAGGGACTACGAGCAGTACTTC	CASISAYRDRDYEQYF
.	TRBV11-2	TRBJ2-6	TRBD1	TGTGCCAGCAGCTCGACAGGGAGCCCTGGGGCCAACGTCCTGACTTTC	CASSSTGSPGANVLTF
.	TRBV27	TRBJ2-7	TRBD2	TGTGCCAGCAGTTGGACCCGAGTGCCGTCTAGCGGGAGTAGGTACGAGCAGTACTTC	CASSWTRVPSSGSRYEQYF
.	TRBV7-2	TRBJ2-2	TRBD2	TGTGCCAGCCGGTCCAGCGGGAGGGGCACCGGGGAGCTGTTTTTT	CASRSSGRGTGELFF
few	TRBV9	TRBJ2-4	TRBD1	TGTGCCAGCAGCAGGGGGATGGGACAGGGACAAAACATTCAGTACTTC	CASSRGMGQGQNIQYF
.	TRBV15	TRBJ1-5	.	TGTGCCACCAGCAGAGATCGGGGACAGCCCCAGCATTTT	CATSRDRGQPQHF
.	TRBV27	TRBJ2-1	.	TGTGCCAGCAGTTTTATGGCCCACAATGAGCAGTTCTTC	CASSFMAHNEQFF
.	TRBV25-1	TRBJ2-7	TRBD2	TGTGCCAGCAGTGAATCGGGCGGGAGGGGCTCCTACGAGCAGTACTTC	CASSESGGRGSYEQYF
.	TRBV5-1	TRBJ2-2	TRBD2	TGCGCCAGCAGCTTGAACGGGAGGTCGGGCACCGGGGAGCTGTTTTTT	CASSLNGRSGTGELFF
.	TRBV7-2	TRBJ2-7	.	TGTGCCAGCAGCCGAACCGTGGGAGCCTACGAGCAGTACTTC	CASSRTVGAYEQYF
.	TRBV2	TRBJ1-4	.	TGTGCCGGCCGGGGGACAACTAATGAAAAACTGTTTTTT	CAGRGTTNEKLFF
.	TRBV5-4	TRBJ2-1	TRBD2	TGTGCCAGCAGCCCAGGACTAGCGGGAGCGGGAGAGCAGTTCTTC	CASSPGLAGAGEQFF
.	TRBV28	TRBJ2-7	.	TGTGCCAGCAACGGGGACTACGAGCAGTACTTC	CASNGDYEQYF
.	TRBV27	TRBJ2-7	.	TGTGCCAGCGCTGCCGAGGGTATTGAGCAGTACTTC	CASAAEGIEQYF
.	TRBV28	TRBJ2-7	.	TGTGCCAGCAGTTACGGGGTCCCCTACGAGCAGTACTTC	CASSYGVPYEQYF
.	TRBV27	TRBJ2-1	TRBD2	TGTGCCAGCAGACCGACTAGCGGGAGGGCCGGTGAGCAGTTCTTC	CASRPTSGRAGEQFF
.	TRBV6-6	TRBJ2-7	TRBD1	TGTGCCAGCAGTTCCTGGGACAGCTCCTACGAGCAGTACTTC	CASSSWDSSYEQYF
.	TRBV6-1	TRBJ2-7	.	TGTGCCAGCAGTGAAACCGCCCGATTAGTCTACGAGCAGTACTTC	CASSETARLVYEQYF
.	TRBV4-3	TRBJ2-1	.	TGCGCCAGCAGCCACCTCGACTCAAATGAGCAGTTCTTC	CASSHLDSNEQFF
once	TRBV4-2	TRBJ1-4	.	TGTGCCAGCAGCCAAGAGGGGGGTAGGGAGGATGAAAAACTGTTTTTT	CASSQEGGREDEKLFF